The clone carrying this TCR delta chain qualifies as medium-sized (0.01 to 0.1%). The sample originates from a study of gamma-delta T cells after stem cell transplantation. TCRdb re-called clones from the RT-PCR reads via CATT. The data hold around 7,800 delta-chain clones, with roughly 14% observed a single time. This receptor was identified in a human donor. It is not recorded whose cells these are; they may come from a transplant donor. The sequenced sample was gamma-delta T cells.

CDR3 in DNA: TGTGCCTGTGGATTTAAAGGATACGTGGCCGATAAACTCATCTTT. It is translated as CACGFKGYVADKLIF. This sequence joins TRDV2 and TRDJ1, with 7 positions matching TRDD3. Germline V gene data show CDR1 as GEAIGNYY and CDR2 as EKD. The ends lost 5 bases at V and 3 bases at J; junction bases unmatched: 11. This CDR3 contains 15 residues.